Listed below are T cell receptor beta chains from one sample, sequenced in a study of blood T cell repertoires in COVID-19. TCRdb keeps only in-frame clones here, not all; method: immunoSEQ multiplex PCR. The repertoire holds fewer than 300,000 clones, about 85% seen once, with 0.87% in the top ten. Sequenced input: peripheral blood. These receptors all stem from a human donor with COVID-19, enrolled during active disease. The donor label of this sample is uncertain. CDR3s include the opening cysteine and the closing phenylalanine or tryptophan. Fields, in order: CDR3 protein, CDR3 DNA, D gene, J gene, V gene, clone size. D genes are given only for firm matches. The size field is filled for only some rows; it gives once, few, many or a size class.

CASSLDPRTNQPQHF TGTGCCAGCAGTTTAGACCCTAGAACCAATCAGCCCCAGCATTTT NA TRBJ1-5 TRBV28 NA
CASSLGGQGAYEKLFF TGTGCCAGCAGCTTAGGGGGACAGGGGGCTTATGAAAAACTGTTTTTT TRBD1 TRBJ1-4 TRBV7-9 many
CAWSVGTSGSIYEQFF TGTGCCTGGAGTGTAGGAACTAGCGGGAGTATATATGAGCAGTTCTTC TRBD2 TRBJ2-1 TRBV30 NA
CASSESGGPSYNEQFF TGTGCCAGCAGTGAAAGTGGGGGCCCCTCCTACAATGAGCAGTTCTTC NA TRBJ2-1 TRBV6-1 NA
CASSFTGNYNEQFF TGCGCCAGCAGCTTTACCGGGAATTACAATGAGCAGTTCTTC NA TRBJ2-1 TRBV5-1 NA
CASSKVARATNSPLHF TGTGCCAGCAGCAAAGTAGCGAGGGCCACTAATTCACCCCTCCACTTT NA TRBJ1-6 TRBV21-1 NA
CASSISPTGPGDEQFF TGTGCCAGCAGTATAAGCCCGACAGGCCCCGGGGATGAGCAGTTCTTC NA TRBJ2-1 TRBV27 NA
CSGGGGPSGNTIYF TGCAGCGGGGGAGGGGGCCCCTCTGGAAACACCATATATTTT TRBD1 TRBJ1-3 TRBV29-1 NA
CASSQQAGNQPQHF TGTGCCAGTAGCCAACAGGCGGGCAATCAGCCCCAGCATTTT NA TRBJ1-5 TRBV19 few
CASSRRTGELFF TGTGCCAGTAGCAGGAGGACCGGGGAGCTGTTTTTT NA TRBJ2-2 TRBV19 NA
CASSSQDLEAFF TGTGCCAGCTCATCGCAAGACTTAGAAGCTTTCTTT NA TRBJ1-1 TRBV18 NA
CASSQELDGELFF TGTGCCAGCAGCCAAGAACTCGACGGGGAGCTGTTTTTT NA TRBJ2-2 TRBV6-4 NA
CASSLRGGRQGYEQYF TGTGCCAGCAGTTTAAGGGGAGGGAGGCAGGGCTACGAGCAGTACTTC TRBD2 TRBJ2-7 TRBV28 NA
CASSLGRPGGYTF TGTGCCAGCAGTTTAGGCAGGCCTGGGGGCTACACCTTC NA TRBJ1-2 TRBV28 NA
CASSGSSGGQYNEQFF TGTGCCAGCAGCGGATCTAGCGGAGGGCAATACAATGAGCAGTTCTTC TRBD2 TRBJ2-1 TRBV9 NA
CATSVGGSGYGYTF TGTGCCACCAGCGTAGGGGGCTCTGGCTATGGCTACACCTTC TRBD1 TRBJ1-2 TRBV15 NA
CASRPDRVGYTF TGTGCCAGCAGACCCGACAGGGTCGGCTACACCTTC TRBD1 TRBJ1-2 TRBV28 NA
CASSCPGQTVGGNQPQHF TGCGCCAGCAGTTGCCCAGGGCAGACGGTGGGTGGCAATCAGCCCCAGCATTTT NA TRBJ1-5 TRBV10-1 NA
CASRGVNQPQHF TGTGCCAGCAGGGGAGTCAATCAGCCCCAGCATTTT NA TRBJ1-5 TRBV28 NA
CATSAPDRGQETQYF TGTGCCACCAGTGCCCCGGACAGGGGCCAAGAGACCCAGTACTTC TRBD1 TRBJ2-5 TRBV24-1 NA
CASSLSAGTVHTGELFF TGTGCCAGCAGCTTAAGTGCGGGGACAGTTCACACCGGGGAGCTGTTTTTT NA TRBJ2-2 TRBV7-2 NA
CASSYSFGGYEQYF TGTGCCAGCAGTTACTCCTTCGGCGGCTACGAGCAGTACTTC NA TRBJ2-7 TRBV6-5 NA
CASSRGSSSGRNEQYF TGTGCCAGCTCCCGAGGGTCGTCTAGCGGGAGAAACGAGCAGTACTTC TRBD2 TRBJ2-7 TRBV2 NA
CASSLAGQGGETQYF TGCGCCAGCAGCTTGGCGGGACAGGGTGGGGAGACCCAGTACTTC TRBD1 TRBJ2-5 TRBV5-1 NA
CSVEVPDRGNTIYF TGCAGCGTTGAAGTACCGGACAGAGGAAACACCATATATTTT NA TRBJ1-3 TRBV29-1 NA
CASSFRGQSYEQYF TGTGCCAGCAGCTTTAGGGGGCAGTCCTACGAGCAGTACTTC TRBD1 TRBJ2-7 TRBV7-9 many
CASSYANDRVSNQPQHF TGTGCCAGCAGTTACGCCAATGACAGGGTGAGCAATCAGCCCCAGCATTTT TRBD1 TRBJ1-5 TRBV6-2/TRBV6-3 NA
CASSPGQEIYGYTF TGTGCCAGCTCACCAGGACAGGAAATCTATGGCTACACCTTC TRBD1 TRBJ1-2 TRBV18 NA
CASSSLLPGTGGDQPQHF TGTGCCAGCAGCTCGCTTCTACCTGGGACAGGGGGGGACCAGCCCCAGCATTTT TRBD1 TRBJ1-5 TRBV7-9 few
CASSPVGQSIFGYGYTF TGTGCCAGCAGCCCGGTAGGACAGAGTATTTTTGGGTATGGCTACACCTTC NA TRBJ1-2 TRBV5-6 NA
CASSPRANYGYTF TGTGCCAGCAGCCCCAGGGCCAACTATGGCTACACCTTC NA TRBJ1-2 TRBV7-9 NA
CASSQGQLNTEAFF TGCGCCAGCAGCCAGGGACAGCTGAACACTGAAGCTTTCTTT TRBD1 TRBJ1-1 TRBV5-1 NA
CASSEVRGPPEAFF TGTGCCAGCAGTGAGGTCAGGGGGCCCCCTGAAGCTTTCTTT TRBD1 TRBJ1-1 TRBV2 NA
CAISESGQGRTEAFF TGTGCCATCAGTGAGTCGGGACAGGGTCGCACTGAAGCTTTCTTT TRBD1 TRBJ1-1 TRBV10-3 NA
CASSELYRANTEAFF TGCGCCAGCAGTGAGCTTTACAGGGCCAACACTGAAGCTTTCTTT NA TRBJ1-1 TRBV10-2 NA
CASTLRTPFVEQYF TGTGCCAGCACCCTACGGACTCCGTTTGTGGAGCAGTACTTC NA TRBJ2-7 TRBV5-5 NA
CASSRNRGELYGYTF TGTGCCAGCAGCCGAAACAGGGGAGAACTCTATGGCTACACCTTC TRBD1 TRBJ1-2 TRBV27 NA
CSVRQGGIGELFF TGCAGCGTCCGACAGGGGGGGATCGGGGAGCTGTTTTTT TRBD1 TRBJ2-2 TRBV29-1 NA
CASSLGGEEDQPQHF TGTGCCAGCAGCTTAGGAGGGGAGGAGGATCAGCCCCAGCATTTT NA TRBJ1-5 TRBV7-2 NA
CAWSVRQRITPQHF TGTGCCTGGAGTGTACGACAGAGAATCACGCCCCAGCATTTT NA TRBJ1-5 TRBV30 NA
CASSVGLGQGSNQPQHF TGTGCCAGCAGCGTAGGGTTGGGGCAGGGTAGCAATCAGCCCCAGCATTTT NA TRBJ1-5 TRBV9 NA
CASSYDRADQPQHF TGTGCCAGCAGTTACGACAGGGCTGACCAGCCCCAGCATTTT TRBD1 TRBJ1-5 TRBV6-5 NA
CASSSQQRDRSQYF TGTGCCAGTAGCTCCCAGCAACGGGACAGGTCGCAGTATTTT TRBD1 TRBJ2-3 TRBV19 NA
CASRQGLGRGRNTEAFF TGTGCCAGCAGACAGGGCCTGGGAAGGGGCAGGAACACTGAAGCTTTCTTT NA TRBJ1-1 TRBV7-8 many
CASSEDGGFGETQYF TGTGCCAGCAGTGAAGATGGCGGGTTTGGTGAGACCCAGTACTTC NA TRBJ2-5 TRBV6-1 few
CASTPRQGLNEKLFF TGTGCCAGCACCCCTCGACAGGGACTTAATGAAAAACTGTTTTTT TRBD1 TRBJ1-4 TRBV7-9 NA
CASSPWGGSGNTIYF TGTGCCAGCAGCCCTTGGGGGGGATCTGGAAACACCATATATTTT NA TRBJ1-3 TRBV28 NA
CASSIPRQGANEKLFF TGTGCCAGTAGTATCCCTCGACAGGGCGCTAATGAAAAACTGTTTTTT TRBD1 TRBJ1-4 TRBV19 NA
CASSILSGRAQHF TGTGCCAGTAGTATTCTCTCCGGCAGGGCCCAGCATTTT NA TRBJ1-5 TRBV19 once
CASSVRDYQETQYF TGTGCCAGCAGCGTTCGAGACTACCAAGAGACCCAGTACTTC NA TRBJ2-5 TRBV9 NA
CASSLALALSSYNEQFF TGTGCCAGCAGCTTAGCGCTAGCGCTGAGCTCCTACAATGAGCAGTTCTTC NA TRBJ2-1 TRBV7-9 once
CASKQTHLSRTMNTEAFF TGTGCCAGCAAGCAAACCCACCTGTCCCGAACTATGAACACTGAAGCTTTCTTT NA TRBJ1-1 TRBV7-2 few
CASSERTGRLGQPQHF TGTGCCAGCAGCGAAAGGACAGGCCGATTGGGTCAGCCCCAGCATTTT TRBD1 TRBJ1-5 TRBV5-6 NA
CASSTGLGTGGEKLFF TGTGCCAGCAGCACTGGGCTTGGGACGGGAGGTGAAAAACTGTTTTTT NA TRBJ1-4 TRBV21-1 NA
CASSLGLAWKEQYF TGTGCCAGCAGCCTTGGACTAGCCTGGAAGGAGCAGTACTTC TRBD2 TRBJ2-7 TRBV7-9 NA
CASSLGRRDRFYNSPLHF TGTGCCAGCAGCTTAGGCCGTCGGGACAGATTCTATAATTCACCCCTCCACTTT TRBD1 TRBJ1-6 TRBV7-8 NA
CASSVQGLTGNTIYF TGTGCCAGCAGCGTACAGGGTTTGACTGGAAACACCATATATTTT NA TRBJ1-3 TRBV9 NA
CASSQRGLAGGHNEQFF TGTGCCAGCTCTCAAAGGGGGCTAGCGGGAGGCCACAATGAGCAGTTCTTC TRBD2 TRBJ2-1 TRBV16 NA
CASTLNYEQYF TGTGCCAGCACCTTAAATTACGAGCAGTACTTC NA TRBJ2-7 TRBV6-5 NA